This T cell receptor beta chain was captured by sequencing in a study of blood T cell repertoires in COVID-19. Assay: immunoSEQ multiplex PCR; the TCRdb copy retains only in-frame clones and omits some. Of about 47,000 clones in the sample, 81% were seen once. The V and J ends lost 4 bases and 0 bases respectively, with 7 bases between them. Germline values: CDR1 SNHLY, CDR2 FYNNEI. CDR3 length equals 14 residues. This receptor was identified in a woman older than 75 with COVID-19, enrolled during active disease. Specimen: peripheral blood. The chain employs TRBV2 and TRBJ1-5, with unresolved D. The CDR3 region is CASSAGFSNQPQHF. The DNA of the CDR3 is TGTGCCAGCAGTGCCGGGTTTAGCAATCAGCCCCAGCATTTT.